This record looks at one T cell receptor beta chain sequence and its context. Per germline, CDR1 SGHAT and CDR2 FQDESV (reference sequence). Losses at the gene ends were 5 bases for V and 3 bases for J; bases not matched to a gene: 5. The CDR3 consists of 17 residues. These data originate in a study of metastatic and nonmetastatic thyroid tumors. Thyroid surgery took place with no prior treatment in any patient. TCRdb re-called the PCR reads via MiXCR. Of around 15,000 clones listed, around 25% are singletons. The source is a female donor with papillary thyroid cancer or a benign thyroid nodule (not recorded which). Some clones in this sample may be carry-over from other donors' samples. Specimen: adjacent normal tissue. The chain uses TRBV11-1 and TRBJ2-2, with 14 bases that match TRBD2. CDR3 residues: CASSGRTSGGYTGELFF. CDR3 nucleotides: TGTGCCAGCAGCGGGCGGACTAGCGGGGGGTACACCGGGGAGCTGTTTTTT. Complete variable domain (other parts from reference TRBV11-1 and TRBJ2-2): EAEVAQSPRYKITEKSQAVAFWCDPISGHATLYWYRQILGQGPELLVQFQDESVVDDSQLPKDRFSAERLKGVDSTLKIQPAELGDSAMYLCASSGRTSGGYTGELFFGEGSRLTVL.